This T cell receptor beta chain was observed in a study of blood T cell repertoires in COVID-19. Study-wide context: Sample material is recorded as cDNA or gDNA derived from T cells, B-cell-depleted T cells, or PBMCs.

Produced via immunoSEQ multiplex PCR; TCRdb's table is partial and in-frame only. The table lists under 300,000 clones, 87% of them singletons, with 6% to 7% in the top ten. Residents of about two dozen US areas, aged roughly 18 to 89 years, made up the participants. Cohorts were based on clinical histories the participants reported. Between the trimmed V and J ends, which lost 1 base and 2 bases, there was a span of 6 bases. The CDR3 has 13 residues. Germline V lookup: CDR1 GTSNPN, CDR2 SVGIG (reference sequence). The receptor was derived from a woman in her 30s with acute COVID-19. Sequenced input: PBMCs or T cells enriched from blood (not recorded which). This rearrangement joins TRBV30 to TRBJ2-1; no clear D. The CDR3 sequence is CAWSGLAYNEQFF. DNA for the CDR3: TGTGCCTGGAGTGGGCTTGCCTACAATGAGCAGTTCTTC.